Below are 20 T cell receptor beta chains sequenced from a single sample in a study of cytomegalovirus exposure and HLA in healthy donors. The PCR ran on 60 Vbeta and 13 Jbeta primers. Sequenced by immunoSEQ multiplex PCR; TCRdb stores in-frame clones only, minus some. Among fewer than 200,000 clones listed, more than 70% were seen once. Sequenced: PBMCs. These receptor sequences come from a male donor in good health and CMV-seronegative.

The rearrangement links TRBV18 to TRBJ2-7; the match to TRBD2 covers 13 bases. The CDR3 totals 19 residues. Germline V gene lookup returns CDR1 KGHSH and CDR2 LQKENI. Unmatched junction bases numbered 12, after V lost 2 bases and J lost 2 bases. In DNA form, the CDR3 reads TGTGCCAGCTCACCAGACGAGGGACTAGCGGGAACCCTCCCCTACGAGCAGTACTTC. The encoded protein is CASSPDEGLAGTLPYEQYF. Filled out from reference TRBV18 and TRBJ2-7, the complete variable domain reads NAGVMQNPRHLVRRRGQEARLRCSPMKGHSHVYWYRQLPEEGLKFMVYLQKENIIDESGMPKERFSAEFPKEGPSILRIQQVVRGDSAAYFCASSPDEGLAGTLPYEQYFGPGTRLTVT.

The V call is TRBV5-1, the J call TRBJ1-2; D perhaps matches TRBD1 (6 bases). Trimming removed 4 bases at V and 4 bases at J, with 14 bases between. CDR1 is SGHRS and CDR2 is YFSETQ in the germline V gene. This CDR3 has 14 residues. This CDR3 is CASSPTGSGYGYTF. As DNA, the CDR3 is TGCGCCAGCAGCCCCACAGGGTCAGGCTATGGCTACACCTTC.

This chain connects TRBV15 to TRBJ2-3; D gene ambiguous. This CDR3 spans 16 amino acids. Germline CDR1 LNHNV, CDR2 YYDKDF (reference sequence). V lost 5 bases and J 0 bases, leaving 15 bases between the germline ends. The CDR3 reads CATSSPPSVSTDTQYF. CDR3 sequence (DNA): TGTGCCACCAGCTCCCCTCCGTCGGTCAGCACAGATACGCAGTATTTT.

The rearrangement joins TRBV7-8 to TRBJ1-1; D is unclear. Germline lookup yields CDR1 SGHVS and CDR2 FQNEAQ. Trimming removed 2 bases at V and 7 bases at J, with 11 bases between. The length of the CDR3 is 13 residues. CDR3 bases: TGTGCCAGCAGCTTATACAGTTCAGGTGAAGCTTTCTTT. Translating gives CASSLYSSGEAFF.

The J gene is TRBJ1-4, the V gene TRBV6-5, with D maybe TRBD1 (5 bases). V shed 4 bases and J shed 6 bases, with 12 bases lying between them. Germline V gene data show CDR1 as MNHEY and CDR2 as SVGAGI. The CDR3 is made up of 14 amino acids. The CDR3 protein is CASSSRGGDEKLFF. Written as DNA, the CDR3 is TGTGCCAGCAGTTCGCGGGGGGGGGATGAAAAACTGTTTTTT.

The DNA for the CDR3 is TGTGCCAGCAGTCGTCAGGGGTCCAACGAGCAGTACTTC. Amino acids: CASSRQGSNEQYF. V usage is TRBV25-1 and J usage is TRBJ2-7; the D gene is possibly TRBD1 (6 bases). The CDR3 length is 13 residues. Trimming removed 5 bases at V and 5 bases at J, with 13 bases between. CDR1 and CDR2 from the germline V gene are MGHDK and SYGVNS.

The V gene is TRBV5-3, the J gene TRBJ2-3; possibly TRBD2 for D (5 bases). TRBV5-3 qualifies as an ORF whose function is uncertain. Trimming took 2 bases from V and 2 from J, leaving 15 bases between them. The CDR3 runs to 16 residues. This CDR3 reads CARSFIRPSPTDTQYF. The DNA for the CDR3 is TGTGCCAGAAGCTTTATTCGGCCTAGCCCCACAGATACGCAGTATTTT.

The chain has TRBV5-1 and TRBJ2-7; D is unresolved. This CDR3 has 11 residues. Trimming stripped 4 bases from V and 3 bases from J, with 5 bases between. Germline CDR1 and CDR2: SGHRS and YFSETQ. CDR3 residues: CASSQNYEQYF. As DNA, the CDR3 is TGCGCCAGCAGCCAAAACTACGAGCAGTACTTC.

This clone was observed once. The chain carries TRBV14 and TRBJ2-2, with D unresolved. The V gene's germline CDR1 is SGHDN and CDR2 FVKESK. V was cut by 5 bases and J by 5 bases, with 9 bases left in between. This CDR3 region has 13 residues. The CDR3 DNA sequence: TGTGCCAGCAGCTTCGCCCGGACCGGGGAGCTGTTTTTT. It codes for CASSFARTGELFF.

This clone was picked up a small number of times. The V and J genes are TRBV7-9 and TRBJ1-1; the D gene is possibly TRBD1 (6 bases). V dropped 1 base and J dropped 4 bases, with 10 bases sitting between them. Germline V gene sequence: CDR1 SEHNR, CDR2 FQNEAQ (reference sequence). The CDR3 sequence is 14 residues long. Here the CDR3 reads CASSLGHRATEAFF. The CDR3 nucleotides are TGTGCCAGCAGCTTAGGACACAGGGCCACTGAAGCTTTCTTT. The entire variable domain, with the rest obtained from reference TRBV7-9 and TRBJ1-1, is as follows: DTGVSQNPRHKITKRGQNVTFRCDPISEHNRLYWYRQTLGQGPEFLTYFQNEAQLEKSRLLSDRFSAERPKGSFSTLEIQRTEQGDSAMYLCASSLGHRATEAFFGQGTRLTVV.

The chain recombines TRBV2 with TRBJ1-1; D gene unclear. Trimming stripped 3 bases from V and 1 base from J, with 12 bases between. The CDR3 covers 15 residues. Germline CDR1 reads SNHLY; CDR2 reads FYNNEI. In DNA, the CDR3 is TGTGCCAGCAGTGAGTCCCGTACAGAGAACACTGAAGCTTTCTTT. Its protein is CASSESRTENTEAFF.

This clone showed up just once. The V and J genes are TRBV18 and TRBJ2-3, with D perhaps TRBD2 (6 bases). This CDR3 is 16 amino acids long. Germline assignment: CDR1 KGHSH and CDR2 LQKENI. The ends were cut back, 3 bases at V and 7 bases at J, with 20 bases in the middle. DNA for the CDR3: TGTGCCAGCTCACCCGAGATGCCGGGGGTAGGAAATACGCAGTATTTT. This gives the protein CASSPEMPGVGNTQYF.

This chain joins TRBV5-6 and TRBJ1-5; maybe TRBD1 (5 bases). Germline V gene lookup returns CDR1 SGHDT and CDR2 YYEEEE. The CDR3 covers 14 residues. Between the trimmed V and J ends, which lost 4 bases and 6 bases, there was a span of 14 bases. This CDR3 reads CASSTGGPGQPQHF. The CDR3 region has the DNA TGTGCCAGCAGCACCGGGGGACCGGGTCAGCCCCAGCATTTT.

CDR3 DNA: TGTGCCAGCAGTGCCCAGGGAACACGCTCCTACGAGCAGTACTTC. Translation: CASSAQGTRSYEQYF. The chain recombines TRBV25-1 with TRBJ2-7; TRBD1 might be the D (5 bases). The CDR3 runs to 15 residues. The germline V gene encodes CDR1 MGHDK and CDR2 SYGVNS. V was clipped by 4 bases and J by 0 bases, with 13 bases between them.

This clone was picked up one time. The gene calls are TRBV5-1 and TRBJ2-7; D unclear. The V end lost 0 bases, the J end lost 6 bases, and 4 bases lay between the germline ends. Germline values: CDR1 SGHRS, CDR2 YFSETQ. The CDR3 is made up of 11 amino acids. CDR3 region: CASSLGPEQYF. CDR3 in DNA: TGCGCCAGCAGCTTGGGGCCCGAGCAGTACTTC.

This chain links TRBV30 with TRBJ2-1; 11 bases match TRBD2. This CDR3 has 15 residues. V lost 5 bases to trimming and J lost 6 bases; unmatched junction nucleotides: 9. Germline V gene data show CDR1 as GTSNPN and CDR2 as SVGIG (reference sequence). In DNA, the CDR3 is TGTGCCTGGGCCCTTTTTAGCGGGGGGGGCAATGAGCAGTTCTTC. It yields the protein CAWALFSGGGNEQFF.

This chain links TRBV18 with TRBJ2-3; TRBD2 matches at 14 bases. V was clipped by 3 bases and J by 3 bases; unmatched bases: 5. CDR1 KGHSH and CDR2 LQKENI come from the germline V gene. The CDR3 covers 17 residues. In nucleotides, the CDR3 is TGTGCCAGCTCACCCGGGACTAGCGGGAGTGGGACAGATACGCAGTATTTT. Translating it yields CASSPGTSGSGTDTQYF.

This clone was seen a handful of times. This chain's CDR3 is CASSGATGHNQPQHF. CDR3 nucleotides: TGTGCCAGTAGTGGGGCCACAGGGCATAATCAGCCCCAGCATTTT. The rearrangement joins TRBV19 to TRBJ1-5, with D maybe TRBD1 (6 bases). The CDR3 is 15 residues long. V was trimmed by 5 bases and J by 4 bases, leaving 15 bases between them. Per the germline V gene, CDR1 is LNHDA and CDR2 is SQIVND (reference sequence). The variable domain in full, with the rest retrieved from reference TRBV19 and TRBJ1-5, is DGGITQSPKYLFRKEGQNVTLSCEQNLNHDAMYWYRQDPGQGLRLIYYSQIVNDFQKGDIAEGYSVSREKKESFPLTVTSAQKNPTAFYLCASSGATGHNQPQHFGDGTRLSIL.

As DNA, the CDR3 is TGCGCCAGCAGCTTGGATGGCAGGGTAGTCACTGAAGCTTTCTTT. Its translation: CASSLDGRVVTEAFF. The V and J genes are TRBV5-1 and TRBJ1-1; D is possibly TRBD1 (5 bases). This CDR3 has 15 residues. Trimming shortened V by 0 bases and J by 4 bases, and 13 bases separated the two germline ends. Germline V gene data show CDR1 as SGHRS and CDR2 as YFSETQ. Together with reference TRBV5-1 and TRBJ1-1, the CDR3 gives the full variable domain: KAGVTQTPRYLIKTRGQQVTLSCSPISGHRSVSWYQQTPGQGLQFLFEYFSETQRNKGNFPGRFSGRQFSNSRSEMNVSTLELGDSALYLCASSLDGRVVTEAFFGQGTRLTVV.

This clone was counted a few times. This chain links TRBV4-2 with TRBJ2-5, with D possibly TRBD2 on 6 matching bases. The CDR3 runs 14 residues. V gave up 3 bases and J gave up 3 bases, with 11 bases separating them. Germline assignment: CDR1 LGHNA and CDR2 YNFKEQ. For the CDR3, the DNA is TGTGCCAGCAGCCAGGGCAGGGAGGAAGAGACCCAGTACTTC. Translated: CASSQGREEETQYF.